Below, 32 T cell receptor beta chains from the same sample are listed, as sequenced in a study of T cell changes during pregnancy in multiple sclerosis (dated by TCRdb to the late 2010s). The library was obtained by the immunoSEQ multiplex PCR assay. Entries here come from immuneACCESS through TCRdb and include only in-frame sequences with V and J called. Some clones fail to appear in such tables; in the studies checked, an unresolved V gene covers under half of the shortfall, and the cause of the remainder is unknown. The sample profile shows nearly 60,000 clones; about 90% of them were found once. Roughly 0.48% of the sample comes from the top ten. Sample: CD4+ T cells from peripheral blood mononuclear cells, taken after pregnancy. The source of these receptors is a female donor in good health, enrolled as a control in a pregnancy study.

This clone was counted once. The chain employs TRBV7-2 and TRBJ1-3, with D unresolved. Germline CDR1 reads SGHTA; CDR2 reads FQGNSA. V lost 2 bases, J lost 0 bases, and 8 bases lay in between. This CDR3 comprises 15 residues. The DNA of the CDR3 is TGTGCCAGCAGCTTACTAGGTTACTCTGGAAACACCATATATTTT. This sequence encodes CASSLLGYSGNTIYF.

The chain employs TRBV5-1 and TRBJ2-5, with 8 nucleotides matching TRBD1. This CDR3 has 15 amino acids. Germline V gene lookup returns CDR1 SGHRS and CDR2 YFSETQ. Unmatched junction bases numbered 10, after V lost 4 bases and J lost 5 bases. The CDR3 region is CASSIAQGEWETQYF. The CDR3 nucleotides read TGCGCCAGCAGCATTGCACAGGGGGAGTGGGAGACCCAGTACTTC. Combining the CDR3 with reference TRBV5-1 and TRBJ2-5 gives the whole variable domain KAGVTQTPRYLIKTRGQQVTLSCSPISGHRSVSWYQQTPGQGLQFLFEYFSETQRNKGNFPGRFSGRQFSNSRSEMNVSTLELGDSALYLCASSIAQGEWETQYFGPGTRLLVL.

This clone was seen just once. The chain recombines TRBV7-6 with TRBJ1-5; D gene uncertain. From germline, CDR1 is SGHVS and CDR2 FNYEAQ. V lost 5 bases and J lost 1, with 9 bases in between. CDR3 size: 14 residues. The CDR3 sequence is CASSPGNSNQPQHF. Here the CDR3 DNA reads TGTGCCAGCAGCCCAGGTAACAGCAATCAGCCCCAGCATTTT. Supplemented by reference TRBV7-6 and TRBJ1-5, the full variable domain reads GAGVSQSPRYKVTKRGQDVALRCDPISGHVSLYWYRQALGQGPEFLTYFNYEAQQDKSGLPNDRFSAERPEGSISTLTIQRTEQRDSAMYRCASSPGNSNQPQHFGDGTRLSIL.

The V and J genes are TRBV21-1 and TRBJ1-2; the DNA was not used to check the table's D call, TRBD1. TRBV21-1 is reported as a pseudogene. This CDR3 spans 13 amino acids. The CDR3 is CASSIPQTGGYTF. CDR3 DNA sequence: TGTGCCAGCAGCATCCCACAGACAGGGGGCTACACCTTC.

The DNA for the CDR3 is TGTGCCAGCACAAGACAGGATAGATCCCAAGAGACCCAGTACTTC. Translation: CASTRQDRSQETQYF. This chain connects TRBV6-6 to TRBJ2-5; tentative D call: TRBD1 (6 bases). This CDR3 is 15 amino acids long. V was shortened by 7 bases and J by 1 base, with 16 bases between the two germline ends. The germline V gene encodes CDR1 MNHNY and CDR2 SVGAGI (reference sequence).

The chain combines TRBV7-9 with TRBJ1-5; the match to TRBD1 covers 10 bases. Germline trimming cut 5 bases from V and 0 bases from J; bases unmatched to any gene: 4. The V gene's germline CDR1 is SEHNR and CDR2 FQNEAQ (reference sequence). This CDR3 contains 16 residues. CDR3 loop: CASSRTGGNSNQPQHF. Written as DNA, the CDR3 is TGTGCCAGCAGCAGGACAGGGGGAAATAGCAATCAGCCCCAGCATTTT.

The rearrangement joins TRBV15 to TRBJ2-7, with a weak D call TRBD1 (5 bases). Trimming took 6 bases from V and 2 from J, leaving 17 bases between them. This CDR3 is built from 15 residues. Germline loops: CDR1 LNHNV, CDR2 YYDKDF (reference sequence). This CDR3 reads CATSKDSTPPYEQYF. The DNA for the CDR3 is TGTGCCACCAGTAAAGACAGCACTCCTCCCTACGAGCAGTACTTC.

V is TRBV11-2 and J is TRBJ1-1, with a weak D call TRBD1 (6 bases). The CDR3 consists of 14 residues. Germline V gene lookup returns CDR1 SGHAT and CDR2 FQNNGV. V lost 4 bases and J lost 1, with 10 bases in between. The CDR3: CASSSIQGNTEAFF. DNA for the CDR3: TGTGCCAGCAGCTCCATACAGGGGAACACTGAAGCTTTCTTT.

The chain couples TRBV5-1 to TRBJ1-1; unclear D gene. V shed 3 bases and J shed 4 bases, with 13 bases lying between them. CDR3 length: 14 residues. The V gene's germline CDR1 is SGHRS and CDR2 YFSETQ. DNA of the CDR3: TGCGCCAGCAGCTCGACTCTCCCGGGCACTGAAGCTTTCTTT. Its translation is CASSSTLPGTEAFF.

The chain links TRBV7-9 to TRBJ1-1; D not certain. In germline, CDR1 is SEHNR, CDR2 FQNEAQ (reference sequence). Trimming removed 2 bases at V and 0 bases at J, with 7 bases between. The CDR3 has 14 amino acids. CDR3 sequence: CASSLQQLNTEAFF. As DNA, the CDR3 is TGTGCCAGCAGCTTACAACAATTGAACACTGAAGCTTTCTTT.

The chain carries TRBV7-9 and TRBJ1-2; D ambiguous. Germline V gives CDR1 SEHNR, CDR2 FQNEAQ (reference sequence). Trimming shortened V by 2 bases and J by 3 bases, and 10 bases separated the two germline ends. The CDR3 extends over 14 amino acids. The CDR3 DNA is TGTGCCAGCAGCTTACATTTGGCGGACTATGGCTACACCTTC. It yields the protein CASSLHLADYGYTF.

The chain employs TRBV6-5 and TRBJ2-3, with TRBD2 as a possible D gene (6 bases). Germline V lookup: CDR1 MNHEY, CDR2 SVGAGI. The CDR3 length is 12 residues. Trimming left V 8 bases short and J 6 bases short, with 12 bases between. The CDR3 sequence: CASSTEGDTQYF. The CDR3 DNA follows: TGTGCCAGCTCCACGGAGGGTGATACGCAGTATTTT.

This chain connects TRBV11-3 to TRBJ2-4; perhaps TRBD1 as D (5 bases). Trimming cost V 1 base and J 0 bases, with 19 bases left between them. This CDR3 has 19 residues. The germline V gene encodes CDR1 SGHNT and CDR2 YENEEA. CDR3 residues: CASSLAGDSSSLAKNIQYF. CDR3 nucleotide sequence: TGTGCCAGCAGCTTAGCGGGTGACAGCTCGAGTCTAGCCAAAAACATTCAGTACTTC.

V gene TRBV4-3 combines with J gene TRBJ1-1; perhaps TRBD1 as D (5 bases). Trimming took off 0 bases at V and 1 base at J, with 12 bases between the two ends. From germline, CDR1 is LGHNA and CDR2 YSLEER. The CDR3 runs 16 residues. This CDR3 reads CASSQDGGGKNTEAFF. CDR3 nucleotides: TGCGCCAGCAGCCAAGATGGTGGGGGGAAGAACACTGAAGCTTTCTTT.

With respect to this clone: The junction and the germline gene differ at one end; a read error may be behind it. V and J are TRBV7-3 and TRBJ2-3; D perhaps matches TRBD1 (6 bases). Germline values: CDR1 SGHTA, CDR2 FQGTGA. This CDR3 spans 13 amino acids. CDR3 nucleotides: TGTGCCCCAACACGAGGACAGCCGAGAGGCCCCCCTTTT. This encodes CAPTRGQPRGPPF. Full variable domain (outside the CDR3, taken from reference TRBV7-3 and TRBJ2-3): GAGVSQTPSNKVTEKGKYVELRCDPISGHTALYWYRQSLGQGPEFLIYFQGTGAADDSGLPNDRFFAVRPEGSVSTLKIQRTERGDSAVYLCAPTRGQPRGPPFGPGTRLTVL.

The chain recombines TRBV7-2 with TRBJ2-5; TRBD1 is a possible D gene (6 bases). This CDR3 has 14 residues. Looked up from germline, CDR1 is SGHTA and CDR2 is FQGNSA. V lost 5 bases and J 2 bases, leaving 12 bases between the germline ends. The CDR3 bases are TGTGCCAGCAGCAAGTCAGGGGTGCAAGAGACCCAGTACTTC. It yields the protein CASSKSGVQETQYF.

The chain employs TRBV5-1 and TRBJ2-5; tentative D call: TRBD1 (5 bases). This CDR3 region has 14 residues. CDR1 is SGHRS, CDR2 YFSETQ, per germline. Trimming left V 4 bases short and J 3 bases short, with 13 bases between. For the CDR3, the DNA is TGCGCCAGCAGCGAAGGGGCACATGAAGAGACCCAGTACTTC. Its protein product is CASSEGAHEETQYF.

The rearrangement joins TRBV19 to TRBJ1-5; TRBD1 matches 9 bases. V shed 9 bases, J shed 5 bases, and the junction held 14 bases outside the gene matches. Per the germline V gene, CDR1 is LNHDA and CDR2 is SQIVND (reference sequence). The CDR3 runs to 16 residues. CDR3 amino acids: CASLDYTGGLDQPQHF. DNA for the CDR3: TGTGCCAGCCTTGACTACACAGGGGGCCTAGATCAGCCCCAGCATTTT.

The chain employs TRBV6-6 and TRBJ1-5, with 12 nucleotides matching TRBD1. Germline V CDR1 and CDR2: MNHNY, SVGAGI (reference sequence). The CDR3 has 15 amino acids. Unmatched junction bases numbered 4, after V lost 6 bases and J lost 4 bases. The CDR3 DNA reads as TGTGCCAGCAGCGGGACAGGGGGCCCTAATCAGCCCCAGCATTTT. This gives the protein CASSGTGGPNQPQHF.

The chain is built from TRBV7-2 and TRBJ2-1; no reliable D call. The CDR3 runs 15 residues. The V and J ends lost 4 bases and 1 base respectively, with 11 bases between them. Germline CDR1 is SGHTA and CDR2 is FQGNSA. The chain's CDR3 is CASSSDTISYNEQFF. The CDR3 coding sequence is TGTGCCAGCAGCTCAGACACGATTTCCTACAATGAGCAGTTCTTC.

In DNA, the CDR3 is TGTGCCAGCTCAGTCGCAGGGGGCAATCAGCCCCAGCATTTT. It translates to CASSVAGGNQPQHF. V gene TRBV18 combines with J gene TRBJ1-5; maybe TRBD1 (6 bases). This CDR3 region has 14 residues. Germline CDR1 KGHSH, CDR2 LQKENI. The ends were cut back, 5 bases at V and 2 bases at J, with 10 bases in the middle.

The chain couples TRBV6-6 to TRBJ1-2; 7 nucleotides match TRBD1. V lost 6 bases to trimming and J lost 3 bases; unmatched junction nucleotides: 10. The CDR3 has 15 residues. Germline V gives CDR1 MNHNY, CDR2 SVGAGI (reference sequence). CDR3 nucleotides: TGTGCCAGCAGACCGACAGGGATCGACCACTATGGCTACACCTTC. This encodes CASRPTGIDHYGYTF.

The genes are TRBV5-1 and TRBJ1-6, with D perhaps TRBD1 (5 bases). The CDR3 length is 17 residues. V lost 0 bases and J 9 bases, leaving 19 bases between the germline ends. The germline V gene has CDR1 SGHRS and CDR2 YFSETQ. The CDR3 coding sequence is TGCGCCAGCAGCTTGGGCGAGGACCAAGGGGTAATTTCACCCCTCCACTTT. Translated: CASSLGEDQGVISPLHF.

The chain couples TRBV4-3 to TRBJ1-2, with D unclear. The CDR3 covers 13 residues. CDR1 LGHNA and CDR2 YSLEER come from the germline V gene. V lost 0 bases to trimming and J lost 10 bases, with 12 bases between them. CDR3 DNA: TGCGCCAGCAGCCAAGAGCCCGGGAGGGACTACACCTTC. Protein sequence: CASSQEPGRDYTF.

J is TRBJ2-7 and V is TRBV27; 10 bases fit TRBD2. Germline V gene data show CDR1 as MNHEY and CDR2 as SMNVEV (reference sequence). Trimming cost V 3 bases and J 2 bases; bases outside gene matches: 16. The CDR3 extends over 19 amino acids. CDR3 sequence (DNA): TGTGCCAGCAGTTTCCGAGGCATCTCTAGCGGGGGTTTAACCTACGAGCAGTACTTC. The encoded protein is CASSFRGISSGGLTYEQYF.

V gene TRBV5-6 combines with J gene TRBJ2-3, with TRBD2 identical over 10 bases. The ends lost 0 bases at V and 8 bases at J; junction bases unmatched: 6. The CDR3 consists of 15 residues. Germline V gives CDR1 SGHDT, CDR2 YYEEEE. The CDR3 protein is CASSLALAGAGTQYF. CDR3 DNA sequence: TGTGCCAGCAGCTTGGCCCTAGCGGGGGCCGGTACGCAGTATTTT.

CDR3 DNA sequence: TGTGCCTGGAGTCGCGGGTCTTGGTATGGCTACACCTTC. Its translation is CAWSRGSWYGYTF. The gene calls are TRBV30 and TRBJ1-2; unclear D gene. CDR1 and CDR2 from the germline V gene are GTSNPN and SVGIG (reference sequence). V was pared by 2 bases and J by 5 bases, with 12 bases between. The CDR3 covers 13 residues. The entire variable domain, with the rest obtained from reference TRBV30 and TRBJ1-2, is as follows: SQTIHQWPATLVQPVGSPLSLECTVEGTSNPNLYWYRQAAGRGLQLLFYSVGIGQISSEVPQNLSASRPQDRQFILSSKKLLLSDSGFYLCAWSRGSWYGYTFGSGTRLTVV.

CDR3 residues: CASSLEGQNSPLHF. DNA for the CDR3: TGCGCCAGCAGCTTGGAGGGGCAAAATTCACCCCTCCACTTT. The rearrangement joins TRBV5-1 to TRBJ1-6, with a possible D match to TRBD1 (5 bases). V lost 0 bases, J lost 7 bases, and 8 bases lay in between. Looked up from germline, CDR1 is SGHRS and CDR2 is YFSETQ. The CDR3 extends over 14 amino acids. The full variable domain, rest sourced from reference TRBV5-1 and TRBJ1-6, is KAGVTQTPRYLIKTRGQQVTLSCSPISGHRSVSWYQQTPGQGLQFLFEYFSETQRNKGNFPGRFSGRQFSNSRSEMNVSTLELGDSALYLCASSLEGQNSPLHFGNGTRLTVT.

The V and J genes are TRBV18 and TRBJ2-7; 11 bases match TRBD1. The germline V gene encodes CDR1 KGHSH and CDR2 LQKENI. V dropped 0 bases and J dropped 11; count of bases not matched to a gene: 3. The CDR3 sequence is 13 residues long. CDR3 sequence (DNA): TGTGCCAGCTCACCACCTTCGGGACAGGGGGAGTACTTC. Amino acids: CASSPPSGQGEYF.

The chain combines TRBV6-5 with TRBJ2-7; weak D call: TRBD1 (5 bases). In germline, CDR1 is MNHEY, CDR2 SVGAGI. V was clipped by 0 bases and J by 1 base, with 13 bases between them. The CDR3 spans 16 residues. This CDR3 is CASSYSIVRGSYEQYF. The CDR3 region has the DNA TGTGCCAGCAGTTACTCGATAGTTAGGGGATCCTACGAGCAGTACTTC.

V and J are TRBV4-3 and TRBJ2-6; D gene uncertain. Germline V CDR1 and CDR2: LGHNA, YSLEER. The CDR3 covers 15 residues. V gave up 0 bases and J gave up 1 base, with 4 bases separating them. This chain's CDR3 is CASSQDSSGANVLTF. In nucleotides, the CDR3 is TGCGCCAGCAGCCAAGACTCTTCTGGGGCCAACGTCCTGACTTTC.

V gene TRBV27 combines with J gene TRBJ2-1; TRBD2 aligns across 10 bases. Germline V gives CDR1 MNHEY, CDR2 SMNVEV (reference sequence). With V trimmed by 2 bases and J by 4 bases, 8 bases remained unmatched. This CDR3 is 17 amino acids long. CDR3 bases: TGTGCCAGCAGTTTACTCGCCCTAGCGGGGGCTTACAATGAGCAGTTCTTC. Its protein product is CASSLLALAGAYNEQFF.